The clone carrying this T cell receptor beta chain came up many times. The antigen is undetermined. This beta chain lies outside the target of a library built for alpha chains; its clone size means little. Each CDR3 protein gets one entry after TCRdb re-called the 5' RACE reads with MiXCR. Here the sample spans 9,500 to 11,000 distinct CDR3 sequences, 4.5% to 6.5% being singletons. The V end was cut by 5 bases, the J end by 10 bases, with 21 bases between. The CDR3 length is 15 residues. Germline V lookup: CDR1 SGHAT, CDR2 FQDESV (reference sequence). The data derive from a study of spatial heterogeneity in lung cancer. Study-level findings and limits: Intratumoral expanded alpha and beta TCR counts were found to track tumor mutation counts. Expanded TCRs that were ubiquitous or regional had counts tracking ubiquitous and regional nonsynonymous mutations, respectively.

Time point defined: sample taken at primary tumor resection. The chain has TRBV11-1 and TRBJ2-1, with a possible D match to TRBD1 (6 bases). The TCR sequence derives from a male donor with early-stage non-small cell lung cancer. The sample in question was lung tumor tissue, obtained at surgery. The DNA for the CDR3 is TGTGCCAGCAGCCCACACCACAGGGAGACGTTGGAGCAGTTCTTC. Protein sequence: CASSPHHRETLEQFF.